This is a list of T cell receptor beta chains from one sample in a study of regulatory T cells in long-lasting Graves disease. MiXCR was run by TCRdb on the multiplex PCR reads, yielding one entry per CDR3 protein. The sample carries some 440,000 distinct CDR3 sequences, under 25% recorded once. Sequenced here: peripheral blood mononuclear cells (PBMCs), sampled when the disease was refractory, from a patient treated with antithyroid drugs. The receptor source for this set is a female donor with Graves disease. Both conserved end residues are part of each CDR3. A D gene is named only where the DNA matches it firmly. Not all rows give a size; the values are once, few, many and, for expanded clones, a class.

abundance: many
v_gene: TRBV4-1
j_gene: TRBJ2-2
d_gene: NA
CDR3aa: CASSQGAGGTGELFF
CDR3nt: TGCGCCAGCAGCCAAGGAGCAGGCGGAACCGGGGAGCTGTTTTTT

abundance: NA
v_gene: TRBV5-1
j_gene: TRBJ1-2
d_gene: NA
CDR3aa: CASSSLGREGDGYTF
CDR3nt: TGCGCCAGCAGCTCGCTGGGACGGGAGGGTGATGGCTACACCTTC

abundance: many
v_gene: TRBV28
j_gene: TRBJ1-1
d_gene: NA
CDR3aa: CASRVGAGDTEAFF
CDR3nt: TGTGCCAGCAGGGTAGGGGCTGGGGACACTGAAGCTTTCTTT

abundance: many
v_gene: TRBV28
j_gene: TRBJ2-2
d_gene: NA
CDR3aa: CASSHLDTGELFF
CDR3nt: TGTGCCAGCAGTCATTTGGACACCGGGGAGCTGTTTTTT

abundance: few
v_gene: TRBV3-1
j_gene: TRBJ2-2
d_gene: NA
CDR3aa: CASSLPVWGGRAGELFF
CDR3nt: TGTGCCAGCAGCCTCCCCGTTTGGGGTGGAAGGGCCGGGGAGCTGTTTTTT

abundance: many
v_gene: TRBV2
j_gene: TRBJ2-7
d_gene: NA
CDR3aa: CASIGGRYEQYF
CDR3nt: TGTGCCAGCATCGGGGGGCGGTACGAGCAGTACTTC

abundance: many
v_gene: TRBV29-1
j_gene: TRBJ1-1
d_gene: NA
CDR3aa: CSVEGTAMNTEAFF
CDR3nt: TGCAGCGTTGAAGGGACAGCTATGAACACTGAAGCTTTCTTT

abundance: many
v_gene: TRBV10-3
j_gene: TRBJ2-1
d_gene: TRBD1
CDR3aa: CAISDPTRQGLEQFF
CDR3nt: TGTGCCATCAGTGACCCCACTCGACAGGGGCTGGAGCAGTTCTTC

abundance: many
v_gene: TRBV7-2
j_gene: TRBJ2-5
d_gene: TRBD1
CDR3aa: CASSGGTGWETQYF
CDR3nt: TGTGCCAGCAGCGGAGGGACAGGGTGGGAGACCCAGTACTTC

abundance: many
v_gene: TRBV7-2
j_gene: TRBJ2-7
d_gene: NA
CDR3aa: CASSLERVHEQYF
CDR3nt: TGTGCCAGCAGCTTAGAGAGGGTCCACGAGCAGTACTTC

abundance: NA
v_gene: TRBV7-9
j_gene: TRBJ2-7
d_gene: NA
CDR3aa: CASSLGGPDYEQYF
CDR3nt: TGTGCCAGCAGCTTAGGGGGCCCCGACTACGAGCAGTACTTC

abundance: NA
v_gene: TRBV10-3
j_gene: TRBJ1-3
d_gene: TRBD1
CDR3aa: CAISAYRGGNTIYF
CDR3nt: TGTGCCATCAGTGCTTACAGGGGCGGAAACACCATATATTTT

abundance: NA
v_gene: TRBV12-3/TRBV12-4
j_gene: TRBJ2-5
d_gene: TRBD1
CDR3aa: CASSLGTGVQETQYF
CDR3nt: TGTGCCAGCAGTTTAGGGACAGGGGTCCAAGAGACCCAGTACTTC

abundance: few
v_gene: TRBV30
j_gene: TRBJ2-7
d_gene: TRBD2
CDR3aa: CACLRVAGAYEQYF
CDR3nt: TGTGCCTGCCTGAGGGTAGCGGGTGCCTACGAGCAGTACTTC